This TCR beta chain was sequenced during a study of cytomegalovirus exposure and HLA in healthy donors. This clone was counted a single time. Its specificity is not known. The primer mix had 60 Vbeta and 13 Jbeta primers. Some clones are missing from TCRdb's copy, which holds only in-frame ones; the method was immunoSEQ multiplex PCR. The sample shows around 200,000 clones, 79% of them seen only once. Germline CDR1 is SGHTA and CDR2 is FQGNSA. The CDR3 totals 19 residues. Trimming cost V 5 bases and J 0 bases, with 25 bases left between them. Study-wide findings and caveats: It has been reported that TCR beta sequences accurately predicted the HLA-A and HLA-B alleles of most subjects.

Sequencing used PBMCs. This sequence originates from a woman aged 50 to 65 in good health and CMV-seronegative. The J gene is TRBJ1-2, the V gene TRBV7-2, with a weak D call TRBD1 (6 bases). CDR3 in DNA: TGTGCCAGCAGCGTTAGGGGGGTTCCGGGAGGTGGTGCTAACTATGGCTACACCTTC. As protein: CASSVRGVPGGGANYGYTF. Based on the CDR3 plus reference TRBV7-2 and TRBJ1-2, the full variable domain is GAGVSQSPSNKVTEKGKDVELRCDPISGHTALYWYRQSLGQGLEFLIYFQGNSAPDKSGLPSDRFSAERTGGSVSTLTIQRTQQEDSAVYLCASSVRGVPGGGANYGYTFGSGTRLTVV.